This T cell receptor (beta chain) was identified in a study of T-cell reconstitution after alpha-beta-depleted transplantation in children. Researchers prepared the TCRbeta library using unique molecular identifiers, the study reports. TCRdb recomputed calls from the PCR reads with MiXCR, one row per CDR3 protein. The profile shows hundreds of thousands of distinct CDR3 sequences, about an eighth of them singletons. Regarding this clonotype: The antigen is undetermined. A much more abundant neighbour one base away suggests this may be a read error. Since the CDR3 does not end with the conserved phenylalanine or tryptophan, this likely comes from a read error.

Germline V CDR1 and CDR2: WNHNN, SYGVQD (reference sequence). V was cut by 3 bases and J by 4 bases, with 12 bases left in between. This CDR3 is 14 amino acids long. Overall study findings and caveats: Reportedly, roughly two months post-transplant, alpha-beta T cells arose from several hundred expanded graft clones. Once a year had passed after transplant, T-cell counts and diversity came mostly from newly produced T cells. Surviving recipient T cells and thymic progenitors produced the high day-60 TCRbeta diversity seen in some patients.

The sequence derives from a girl aged 2 to 10 with congenital amegakaryocytic thrombocytopenia, due to receive a stem cell transplant. Specimen: PBMCs, collected before TCRalphabeta/CD19-depleted stem cell transplant. The chain recombines TRBV10-1 with TRBJ2-5; maybe TRBD2 (6 bases). The CDR3 DNA is TGCGCCAGCAGTGACGGAGCGGGCCGAGAGACCCAGTACTCC. Translating it yields CASSDGAGRETQYS.